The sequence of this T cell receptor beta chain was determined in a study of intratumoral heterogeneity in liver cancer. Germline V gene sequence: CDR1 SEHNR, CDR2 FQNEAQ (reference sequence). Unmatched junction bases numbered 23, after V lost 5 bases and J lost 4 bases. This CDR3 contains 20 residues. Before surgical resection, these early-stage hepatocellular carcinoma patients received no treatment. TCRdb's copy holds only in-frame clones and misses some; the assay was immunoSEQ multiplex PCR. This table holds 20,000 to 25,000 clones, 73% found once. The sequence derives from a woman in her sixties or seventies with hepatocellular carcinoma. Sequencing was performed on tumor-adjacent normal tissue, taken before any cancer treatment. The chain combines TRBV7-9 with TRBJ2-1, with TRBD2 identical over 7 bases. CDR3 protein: CASSIRIGLENWGWYNEQFF. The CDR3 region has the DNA TGTGCCAGCAGCATTAGGATCGGACTAGAGAATTGGGGGTGGTACAATGAGCAGTTCTTC.